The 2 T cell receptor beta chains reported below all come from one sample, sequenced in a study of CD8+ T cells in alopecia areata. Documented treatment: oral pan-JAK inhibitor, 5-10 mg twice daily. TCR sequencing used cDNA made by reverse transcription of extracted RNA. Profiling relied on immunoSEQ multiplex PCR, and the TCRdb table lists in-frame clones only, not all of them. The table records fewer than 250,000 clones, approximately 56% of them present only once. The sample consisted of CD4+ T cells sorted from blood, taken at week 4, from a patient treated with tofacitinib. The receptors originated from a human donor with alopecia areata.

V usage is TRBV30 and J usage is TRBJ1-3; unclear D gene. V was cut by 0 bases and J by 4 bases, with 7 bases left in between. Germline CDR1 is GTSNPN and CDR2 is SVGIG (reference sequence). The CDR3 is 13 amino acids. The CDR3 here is CAWSVFGGNTIYF. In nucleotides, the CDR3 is TGTGCCTGGAGTGTATTCGGGGGAAACACCATATATTTT.

CDR3 sequence reads: CASSLGPRTQGASDTQYF. DNA for the CDR3: TGTGCCAGCAGTTTAGGCCCCCGCACGCAGGGGGCCTCAGATACGCAGTATTTT. The chain employs TRBV28 and TRBJ2-3; TRBD1 aligns across 8 bases. This CDR3 is 18 amino acids long. CDR1 and CDR2 (germline): MDHEN, SYDVKM. The V segment lost 2 bases and the J segment 4 bases; nucleotides outside the gene matches: 14. Looking up the rest from reference TRBV28 and TRBJ2-3 gives the full variable domain: DVKVTQSSRYLVKRTGEKVFLECVQDMDHENMFWYRQDPGLGLRLIYFSYDVKMKEKGDIPEGYSVSREKKERFSLILESASTNQTSMYLCASSLGPRTQGASDTQYFGPGTRLTVL.